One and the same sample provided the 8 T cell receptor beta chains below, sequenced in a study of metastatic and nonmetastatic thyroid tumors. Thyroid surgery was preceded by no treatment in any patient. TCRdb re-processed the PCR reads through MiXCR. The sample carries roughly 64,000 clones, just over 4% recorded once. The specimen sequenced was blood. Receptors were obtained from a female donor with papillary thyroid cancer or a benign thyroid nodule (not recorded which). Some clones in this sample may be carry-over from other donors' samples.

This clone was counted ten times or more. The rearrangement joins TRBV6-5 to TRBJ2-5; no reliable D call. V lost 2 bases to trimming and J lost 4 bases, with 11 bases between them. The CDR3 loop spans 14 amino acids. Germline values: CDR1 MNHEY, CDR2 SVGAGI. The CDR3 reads CASSYLGLGETQYF. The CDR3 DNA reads TGTGCCAGCAGTTACCTCGGCCTCGGAGAGACCCAGTACTTC.

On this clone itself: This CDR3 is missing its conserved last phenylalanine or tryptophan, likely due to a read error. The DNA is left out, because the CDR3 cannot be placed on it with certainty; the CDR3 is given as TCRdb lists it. CDR3 protein: CASSSGGAEGNTMYL. V is TRBV4-1 and J is TRBJ1-3; the table's D call, TRBD1, was not checked against the DNA. The length of the CDR3 is 15 amino acids, counting both ends. Germline CDR1 is MGHRA and CDR2 is YSYEKL.

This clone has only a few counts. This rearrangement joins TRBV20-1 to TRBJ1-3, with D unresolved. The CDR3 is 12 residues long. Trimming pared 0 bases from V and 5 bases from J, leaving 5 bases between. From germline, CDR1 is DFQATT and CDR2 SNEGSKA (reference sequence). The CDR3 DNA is TGCAGTGCTAGAGATATTCGAAACACCATATATTTT. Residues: CSARDIRNTIYF.

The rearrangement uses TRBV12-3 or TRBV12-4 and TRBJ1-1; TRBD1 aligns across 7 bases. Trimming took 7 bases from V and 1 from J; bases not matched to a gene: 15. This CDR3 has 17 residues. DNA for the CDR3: TGTGCCAGCATTACAACAGGGGCTCGGTCCGAGAACACTGAAGCTTTCTTT. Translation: CASITTGARSENTEAFF.

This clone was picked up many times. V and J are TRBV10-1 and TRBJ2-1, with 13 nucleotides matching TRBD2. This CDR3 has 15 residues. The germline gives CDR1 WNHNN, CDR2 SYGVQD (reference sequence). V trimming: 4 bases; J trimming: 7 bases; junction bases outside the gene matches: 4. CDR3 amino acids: CASSASTSGRNEQFF. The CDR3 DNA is TGCGCCAGCAGTGCCTCGACTAGCGGGAGGAATGAGCAGTTCTTC.

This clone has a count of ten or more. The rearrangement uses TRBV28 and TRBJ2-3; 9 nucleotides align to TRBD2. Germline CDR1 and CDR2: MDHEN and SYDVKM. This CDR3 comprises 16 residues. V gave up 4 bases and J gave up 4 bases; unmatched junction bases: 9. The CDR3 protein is CASSSSSGRGADTQYF. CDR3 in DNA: TGTGCCAGCAGTTCGAGTAGCGGGAGAGGGGCAGATACGCAGTATTTT.

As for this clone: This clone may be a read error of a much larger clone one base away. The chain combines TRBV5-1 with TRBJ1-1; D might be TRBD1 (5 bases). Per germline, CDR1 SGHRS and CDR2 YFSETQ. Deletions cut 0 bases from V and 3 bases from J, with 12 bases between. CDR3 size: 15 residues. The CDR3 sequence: CASSLEVGGDTEAFF. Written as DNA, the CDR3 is TGCGCCAGCAGCTTGGAGGTGGGGGGGGACACTGAAGCTTTCTTT.

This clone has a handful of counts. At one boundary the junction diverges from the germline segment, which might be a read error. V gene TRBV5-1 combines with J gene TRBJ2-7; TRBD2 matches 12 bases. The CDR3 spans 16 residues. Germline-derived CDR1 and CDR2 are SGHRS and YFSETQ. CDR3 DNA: TGCTCCAGCAGCTTGGGTGGGTCTAGCGGGAGGGCCGAGCAGTACTTC. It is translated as CSSSLGGSSGRAEQYF.